This T cell receptor (beta chain) was sequenced for a study of T cell responses to AZD1222 COVID-19 vaccine. Study-wide results and caveats: Spike-specific TCR repertoires showed rising breadth and depth after two AZD1222 doses. Without day 14 samples, only post-peak T cell repertoires were studied.

A remark on this clone: Its antigen is undetermined.

The CDR3 is 10 residues long. Germline V gene data show CDR1 as LGHDT and CDR2 as YNNKEL (reference sequence). Trimming pared 8 bases from V and 11 bases from J, leaving 12 bases between. Produced via immunoSEQ multiplex PCR; TCRdb's table is partial and in-frame only. The table has about 130,000 clones, just over 85% seen once; the top ten hold 20% to 25%. The chain carries TRBV3-1 (or the pseudogene TRBV3-2) and TRBJ1-1, with D uncertain. Here the sequenced sample was peripheral blood, taken on day 0 of AZD1222 vaccination. The TCR originated in an adult in good health. DNA of the CDR3: TGTGCCAGCGGAGAGGGAGTGGCTTTCTTT. This translates into CASGEGVAFF.